This record covers a single T cell receptor (beta chain). What it binds is unknown. This sample is part of a study of cytomegalovirus exposure and HLA in healthy donors. Study-wide results and caveats: Roughly uniform depth of sequencing across donors was assumed in presence/absence analyses. Rare TCR sequences predominated, though certain public TCRs were found in many donors. Analysis performed later showed TCR beta chains linked to HLA being more clonally expanded than equally common others.

The trim removed 1 base at V and 5 bases at J, leaving 10 bases unmatched. This CDR3 contains 16 residues. Per the germline V gene, CDR1 is MGHRA and CDR2 is YSYEKL. Use of 60 Vbeta and 13 Jbeta primers characterized the PCR. Data came from immunoSEQ multiplex PCR; TCRdb stores just in-frame clones and leaves some out. This sample has about 94,000 clones; 79% occur once, and the top ten carry about 4%. The receptor was isolated from a woman aged 40 to 50 in good health and CMV-seronegative. The sample comprised PBMCs. V and J are TRBV4-1 and TRBJ2-7; 8 positions match TRBD2. DNA for the CDR3: TGCGCCAGCAGCCAAGGGGGCTCTAGCGGGTTCGACGAGCAGTACTTC. Translating it yields CASSQGGSSGFDEQYF.